This passage covers 6 T cell receptor beta chains from one sample sequenced in a study of cytomegalovirus exposure and HLA in healthy donors. The PCR ran on 60 Vbeta and 13 Jbeta primers. Using immunoSEQ multiplex PCR, the repertoire was profiled, and TCRdb retains in-frame clones only, with some absent. Of around 170,000 clones in the sample, around four fifths were seen once. The specimen was PBMCs. These receptors originate from a woman aged 25-40 years in good health and CMV-seronegative.

The J gene is TRBJ1-1, the V gene TRBV6-5; 8 bases fit TRBD1. The V gene's germline CDR1 is MNHEY and CDR2 SVGAGI. V gave up 2 bases and J gave up 4 bases; unmatched junction bases: 6. The length of the CDR3 is 15 residues. CDR3 bases: TGTGCCAGCAGTTACGAAAACAGGGGGAGCACTGAAGCTTTCTTT. Translating gives CASSYENRGSTEAFF.

The chain combines TRBV4-1 with TRBJ2-7; D may be TRBD2 (6 bases). This CDR3 has 14 residues. V lost 2 bases and J 2 bases, leaving 10 bases between the germline ends. Germline V gives CDR1 MGHRA, CDR2 YSYEKL. The CDR3, as DNA: TGCGCCAGCAGCCAATCGGGACTGGCCTACGAGCAGTACTTC. It is translated as CASSQSGLAYEQYF.

Concerning this clone: This specimen includes other DNA sequences encoding the same CDR3. CDR3 region: CASSAGANTEAFF. Here the CDR3 DNA reads TGTGCCAGCTCAGCAGGGGCGAACACTGAAGCTTTCTTT. This rearrangement joins TRBV18 to TRBJ1-1; tentatively, D is TRBD1 (6 bases). Trimming cost V 5 bases and J 1 base, with 8 bases left between them. Germline values: CDR1 KGHSH, CDR2 LQKENI. The CDR3 contains 13 residues.

This chain uses TRBV13 with TRBJ2-3, with 7 bases that match TRBD1. The CDR3 covers 14 residues. The trim removed 6 bases at V and 2 bases at J, leaving 5 bases unmatched. The germline V gene encodes CDR1 PRHDT and CDR2 FYEKMQ (reference sequence). CDR3 protein: CASSQGVSTDTQYF. CDR3 nucleotides: TGTGCCAGCAGTCAGGGGGTGTCCACAGATACGCAGTATTTT.

V gene TRBV6-1 combines with J gene TRBJ1-5; the D gene is possibly TRBD1 (6 bases). Per germline, CDR1 MNHNS and CDR2 SASEGT. The CDR3 totals 15 residues. The V gene lost 4 bases and the J gene lost 4 bases, with 14 bases spanning the gap. The CDR3 DNA reads as TGTGCCAGCAGTGGAGAACAAACAGGGAATCAGCCCCAGCATTTT. Translated, it gives CASSGEQTGNQPQHF.

The table lists this clone with a count of one. The rearrangement joins TRBV6-5 to TRBJ1-1; 8 nucleotides line up with TRBD1. This CDR3 comprises 15 residues. After removal of 5 bases from V and 4 bases from J, the junction contained 9 bases not matched to a gene. The V gene's germline CDR1 is MNHEY and CDR2 SVGAGI. The CDR3 sequence is CASSPIDRGSTEAFF. DNA for the CDR3: TGTGCCAGCAGTCCTATTGACAGGGGTAGCACTGAAGCTTTCTTT.